This T cell receptor (beta chain) appears in the sequencing data of a study of Ad26.COV2.S vaccination and SARS-CoV-2 variants. Study in general: Donor participated within the Ad26.COV2.S arm of the COV1001 trial.

With respect to this clone: Its target is not known.

The V end lost 1 base, the J end lost 7 bases, and 16 bases lay between the germline ends. The CDR3 totals 16 residues. Per the germline V gene, CDR1 is LGHNA and CDR2 is YSLEER. As to treatment: around 19 received Ad26.COV2.S at low or high dose, single or two shots; five or six received placebo; per-sample allocation not given. Each sample was drawn 63 days after the first injection (of vaccine or placebo). An adult donor aged 18-55 years was enrolled in Boston. Regarding the study as a whole: Analyses of TCR breadth and depth may have underestimated total T cell responses. Breadth of non-spike TCRs did not differ between vaccinees and placebo recipients.

The method was immunoSEQ multiplex PCR; TCRdb's version includes in-frame clones alone and lacks a portion of them. The sample carries around 300,000 clones, 86% recorded once. Sample: peripheral blood, taken in a trial of Ad26.COV2.S vaccine versus placebo. This receptor was obtained from a person aged 18-65 years who received the Ad26.COV2.S COVID-19 vaccine or a placebo. J is TRBJ1-4 and V is TRBV4-3; D gene ambiguous. Here the CDR3 DNA reads TGCGCCAGCAGCCAAGGACGTTATTGGACTGGTGAAAAACTGTTTTTT. It specifies CASSQGRYWTGEKLFF.